Sequencing of this T cell receptor beta chain was carried out in a study of shared clonotypes between healthy human individuals. Repertoires were generated with immunoSEQ multiplex PCR, while TCRdb's copy carries only in-frame clones and drops some. The top ten clones hold 0.37% of a sample with fewer than 3 million clones, roughly 92% of them seen once. The CDR3 length is 16 residues. Germline CDR1 and CDR2: ENHRY and SYGVKD. V shed 2 bases and J 1 base; nucleotides not matched to a gene: 2. Only one count was recorded for this clone. The receptor's source is a young man in good health. Some clones in this sample may be carry-over from other donors' samples. Sequencing input: naive CD4+ T cells from PBMCs. Subset meaning: CD45RA+ positively selected. J is TRBJ2-7 and V is TRBV10-3, with 13 bases that match TRBD2. The CDR3 coding sequence is TGTGCCATCAGTGAGACTAGCGGGAGGGGATCCTACGAGCAGTACTTC. It specifies CAISETSGRGSYEQYF.